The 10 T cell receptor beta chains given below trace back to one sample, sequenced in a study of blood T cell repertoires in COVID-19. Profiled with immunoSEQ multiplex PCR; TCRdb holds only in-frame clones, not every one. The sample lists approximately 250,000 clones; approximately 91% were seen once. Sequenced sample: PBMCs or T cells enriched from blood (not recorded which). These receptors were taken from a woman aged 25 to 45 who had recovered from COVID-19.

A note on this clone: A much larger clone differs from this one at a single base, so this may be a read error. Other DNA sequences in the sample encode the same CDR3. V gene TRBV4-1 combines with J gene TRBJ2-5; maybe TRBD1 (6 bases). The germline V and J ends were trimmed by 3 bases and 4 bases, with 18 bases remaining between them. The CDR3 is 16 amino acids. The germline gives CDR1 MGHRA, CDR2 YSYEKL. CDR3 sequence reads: CASSHQQGAESETQYF. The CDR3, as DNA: TGCGCCAGCAGCCACCAACAGGGTGCTGAGTCAGAGACCCAGTACTTC.

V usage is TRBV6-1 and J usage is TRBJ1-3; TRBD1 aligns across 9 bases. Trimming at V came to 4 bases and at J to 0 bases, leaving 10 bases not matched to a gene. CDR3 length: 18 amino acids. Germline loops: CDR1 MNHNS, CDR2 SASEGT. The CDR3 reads CASSALGTGPFSGNTIYF. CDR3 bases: TGTGCCAGCAGTGCTCTCGGGACAGGGCCGTTCTCTGGAAACACCATATATTTT.

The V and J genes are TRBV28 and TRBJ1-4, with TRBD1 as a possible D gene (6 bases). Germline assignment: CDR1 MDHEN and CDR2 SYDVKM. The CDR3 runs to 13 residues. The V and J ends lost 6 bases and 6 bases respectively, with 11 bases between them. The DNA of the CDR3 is TGTGCCAGCAGGAGGACAGTTGATGAAAAACTGTTTTTT. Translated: CASRRTVDEKLFF.

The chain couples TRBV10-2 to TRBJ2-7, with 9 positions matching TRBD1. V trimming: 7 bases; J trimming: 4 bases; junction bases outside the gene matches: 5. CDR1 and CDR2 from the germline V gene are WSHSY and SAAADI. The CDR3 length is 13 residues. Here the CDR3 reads CASKWDRVYEQYF. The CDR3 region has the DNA TGCGCCAGCAAGTGGGACAGGGTTTACGAGCAGTACTTC.

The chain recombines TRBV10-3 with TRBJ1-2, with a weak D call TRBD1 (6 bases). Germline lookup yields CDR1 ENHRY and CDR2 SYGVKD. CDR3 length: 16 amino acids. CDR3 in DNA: TGTGCGGCAAACGGGGCAGGGGCCAACCTAATCTATGGCTACACCTTC. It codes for CAANGAGANLIYGYTF.

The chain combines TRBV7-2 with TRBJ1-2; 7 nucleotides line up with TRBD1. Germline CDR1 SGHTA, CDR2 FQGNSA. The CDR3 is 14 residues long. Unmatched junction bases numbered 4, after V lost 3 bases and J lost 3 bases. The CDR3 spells CASSFDRAYYGYTF. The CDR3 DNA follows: TGTGCCAGCAGCTTCGACAGGGCGTACTATGGCTACACCTTC.

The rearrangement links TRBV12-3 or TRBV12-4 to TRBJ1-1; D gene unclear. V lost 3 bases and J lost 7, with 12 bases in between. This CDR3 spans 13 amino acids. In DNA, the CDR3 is TGTGCCAGCAGTTTTAGTCAACTACTTGAAGCTTTCTTT. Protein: CASSFSQLLEAFF.

The CDR3 reads CASSWPGQGVGETQYF. CDR3 bases: TGTGCCAGCAGCTGGCCGGGACAGGGGGTTGGAGAGACCCAGTACTTC. This rearrangement joins TRBV7-6 to TRBJ2-5; 11 bases line up with TRBD1. Germline V gene sequence: CDR1 SGHVS, CDR2 FNYEAQ. The CDR3 totals 16 residues. V lost 4 bases and J lost 4; bases outside the gene matches: 8. Full variable domain (missing parts from reference TRBV7-6 and TRBJ2-5): GAGVSQSPRYKVTKRGQDVALRCDPISGHVSLYWYRQALGQGPEFLTYFNYEAQQDKSGLPNDRFSAERPEGSISTLTIQRTEQRDSAMYRCASSWPGQGVGETQYFGPGTRLLVL.

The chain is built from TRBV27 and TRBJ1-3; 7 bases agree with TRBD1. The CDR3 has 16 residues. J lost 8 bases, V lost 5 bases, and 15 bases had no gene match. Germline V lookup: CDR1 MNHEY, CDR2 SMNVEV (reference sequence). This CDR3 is CASSRWGSDRRDTIYF. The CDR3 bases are TGTGCCAGCAGTAGATGGGGATCGGACAGGAGAGACACCATATATTTT.

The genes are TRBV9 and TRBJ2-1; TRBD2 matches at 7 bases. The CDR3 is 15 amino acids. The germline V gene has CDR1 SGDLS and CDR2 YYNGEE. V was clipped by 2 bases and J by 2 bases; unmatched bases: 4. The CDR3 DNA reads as TGTGCCAGCAGCGTGAGCGGGGACGCCTACAATGAGCAGTTCTTC. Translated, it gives CASSVSGDAYNEQFF.